This T cell receptor (beta chain) was observed in a study of blood T cell repertoires in COVID-19. Turning to the study itself: In each case, the material was cDNA or gDNA derived from T cells, B-cell-depleted T cells, or PBMCs.

The CDR3 runs 15 residues. Germline CDR1 SEHNR, CDR2 FQNEAQ (reference sequence). Trimming removed 1 base from V and 1 base from J, with 7 bases in between. TCRdb's copy holds only in-frame clones and misses some; the assay was immunoSEQ multiplex PCR. The sample has fewer than 500,000 clones, 70% to 90% seen once; the top ten hold about 0.91%. The rearrangement uses TRBV7-9 and TRBJ2-2; no clear D gene. The sequenced sample consisted of peripheral blood. The sequence was collected from a man in his late teens or twenties with COVID-19, enrolled during active disease. The CDR3 protein is CASSLVQLNTGELFF. Here the CDR3 DNA reads TGTGCCAGCAGCTTAGTCCAGTTGAACACCGGGGAGCTGTTTTTT.